What follows are 8 T cell receptor beta chains derived from one specimen sequenced in a study of T-cell memory formation after mild COVID-19. TCRdb ran MiXCR on the 5' RACE reads and lists one entry per CDR3 protein. The data contain fewer than 150,000 distinct CDR3 sequences, approximately 15% of them seen just once; the ten biggest clones take up approximately 5.5%. Sequenced material: PBMCs or a T cell subset sorted from them (not recorded which). The receptors derive from a man between 18 and 29 years old who had mild COVID-19 (a few samples of this study predate the infection). Cell type and time point are not known.

The chain recombines TRBV5-1 with TRBJ2-1, with D perhaps TRBD1 or TRBD2 (5 bases each). With 4 bases removed from V and 4 bases from J, the gap between germline ends came to 24 bases. CDR1 and CDR2 from the germline V gene are SGHRS and YFSETQ. The CDR3 contains 18 residues. CDR3 DNA: TGCGCCAGCAGCCAAACTACCCAGACGGGACCGCCATACAATGAGCAGTTCTTC. It specifies CASSQTTQTGPPYNEQFF.

In this sample, this clonotype turned up many times. The chain carries TRBV7-9 and TRBJ2-3; D remains ambiguous. Germline V gene sequence: CDR1 SEHNR, CDR2 FQNEAQ (reference sequence). CDR3 length: 16 amino acids. Trimming took off 2 bases at V and 2 bases at J, with 14 bases between the two ends. The CDR3 DNA is TGTGCCAGCAGCTTACTGACACTCGTTTACACAGATACGCAGTATTTT. Amino acids: CASSLLTLVYTDTQYF.

This clonotype was seen only a few times. The chain joins TRBV20-1 to TRBJ1-3; 7 bases are shared with TRBD1. Germline V gene lookup returns CDR1 DFQATT and CDR2 SNEGSKA (reference sequence). V shed 3 bases and J 2 bases; nucleotides not matched to a gene: 7. This CDR3 spans 15 amino acids. This chain's CDR3 is CSARVTTGAGNTIYF. DNA of the CDR3: TGCAGTGCTAGGGTTACCACAGGGGCTGGAAACACCATATATTTT.

This chain links TRBV5-1 with TRBJ1-2; tentative D call: TRBD1 (5 bases). V was cut by 2 bases and J by 9 bases, with 14 bases left in between. CDR3 length: 13 residues. CDR1 is SGHRS, CDR2 YFSETQ, per germline. The CDR3 nucleotides read TGCGCCAGCAGCTTAGATGAGGGACGCCGCTACACCTTC. This translates into CASSLDEGRRYTF. Full variable domain (outside the CDR3, taken from reference TRBV5-1 and TRBJ1-2): KAGVTQTPRYLIKTRGQQVTLSCSPISGHRSVSWYQQTPGQGLQFLFEYFSETQRNKGNFPGRFSGRQFSNSRSEMNVSTLELGDSALYLCASSLDEGRRYTFGSGTRLTVV.

The chain combines TRBV6-5 with TRBJ2-3; D perhaps matches TRBD2 (5 bases). V dropped 0 bases and J dropped 7 bases, with 8 bases sitting between them. CDR1 is MNHEY, CDR2 SVGAGI, per germline. CDR3 length: 13 amino acids. The CDR3 region is CASSYSAVHTQYF. DNA of the CDR3: TGTGCCAGCAGTTACTCAGCGGTCCATACGCAGTATTTT.

This clonotype was observed a handful of times. CDR3 sequence (DNA): TGCGCCAGCAGCTTAGGGCCAGGGGCAGGCAATGAGCAGTTCTTC. This codes for CASSLGPGAGNEQFF. The chain carries TRBV5-1 and TRBJ2-1; perhaps TRBD1 as D (6 bases). CDR1 is SGHRS, CDR2 YFSETQ, per germline. The CDR3 totals 15 residues. V dropped 2 bases and J dropped 6 bases, with 15 bases sitting between them.

This clonotype was picked up many times. The V and J genes are TRBV10-3 and TRBJ1-2, with D possibly being TRBD1 (5 bases). The germline V gene has CDR1 ENHRY and CDR2 SYGVKD. V was shortened by 2 bases and J by 5 bases, with 15 bases between the two germline ends. The CDR3 runs to 15 residues. CDR3 DNA: TGTGCCATCAGTGAGCGACCCGGGACGGAGTATGGCTACACCTTC. Protein product: CAISERPGTEYGYTF.

This rearrangement joins TRBV18 to TRBJ2-1; 9 nucleotides agree with TRBD2. This CDR3 spans 16 amino acids. V dropped 1 base and J dropped 6; count of bases not matched to a gene: 7. Germline V lookup: CDR1 KGHSH, CDR2 LQKENI. CDR3 bases: TGTGCCAGCTCACCACGACGGCGGGGGGGCATCAATGAGCAGTTCTTC. Translation: CASSPRRRGGINEQFF.